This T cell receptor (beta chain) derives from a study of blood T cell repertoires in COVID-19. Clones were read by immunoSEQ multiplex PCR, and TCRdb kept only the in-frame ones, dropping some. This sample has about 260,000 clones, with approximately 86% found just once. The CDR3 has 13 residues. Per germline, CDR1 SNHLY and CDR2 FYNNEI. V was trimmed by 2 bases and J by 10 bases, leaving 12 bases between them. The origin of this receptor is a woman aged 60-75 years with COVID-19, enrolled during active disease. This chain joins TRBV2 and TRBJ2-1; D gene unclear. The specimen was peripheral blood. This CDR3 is CASSESKTREQFF. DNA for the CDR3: TGTGCCAGCAGTGAATCAAAGACACGGGAGCAGTTCTTC.